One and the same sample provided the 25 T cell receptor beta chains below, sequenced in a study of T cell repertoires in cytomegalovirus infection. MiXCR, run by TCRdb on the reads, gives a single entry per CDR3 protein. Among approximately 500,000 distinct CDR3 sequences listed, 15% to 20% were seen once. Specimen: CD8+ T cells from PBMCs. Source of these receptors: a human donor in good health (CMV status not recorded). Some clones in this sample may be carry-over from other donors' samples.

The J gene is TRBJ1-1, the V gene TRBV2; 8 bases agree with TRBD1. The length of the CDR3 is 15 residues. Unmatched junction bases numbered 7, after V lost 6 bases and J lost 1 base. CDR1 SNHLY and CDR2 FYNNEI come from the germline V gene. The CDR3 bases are TGTGCCAGCAGGCCCAAAACAGGGGGGAACACTGAAGCTTTCTTT. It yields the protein CASRPKTGGNTEAFF. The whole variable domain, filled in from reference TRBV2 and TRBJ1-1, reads EPEVTQTPSHQVTQMGQEVILRCVPISNHLYFYWYRQILGQKVEFLVSFYNNEISEKSEIFDDQFSVERPDGSNFTLKIRSTKLEDSAMYFCASRPKTGGNTEAFFGQGTRLTVV.

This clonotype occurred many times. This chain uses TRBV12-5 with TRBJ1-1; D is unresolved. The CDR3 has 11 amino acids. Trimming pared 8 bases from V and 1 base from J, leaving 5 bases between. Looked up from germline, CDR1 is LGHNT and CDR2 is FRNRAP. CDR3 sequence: CASQRNTEAFF. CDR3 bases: TGTGCTAGTCAACGGAACACTGAAGCTTTCTTT. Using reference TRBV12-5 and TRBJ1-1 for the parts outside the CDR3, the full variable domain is DARVTQTPRHKVTEMGQEVTMRCQPILGHNTVFWYRQTMMQGLELLAYFRNRAPLDDSGMPKDRFSAEMPDATLATLKIQPSEPRDSAVYFCASQRNTEAFFGQGTRLTVV.

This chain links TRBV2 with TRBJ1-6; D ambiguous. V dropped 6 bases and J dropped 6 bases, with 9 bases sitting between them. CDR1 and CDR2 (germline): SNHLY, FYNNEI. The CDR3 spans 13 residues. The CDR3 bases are TGTGCCAGCAGCGGAGCCCTTAATTCACCCCTCCACTTT. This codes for CASSGALNSPLHF.

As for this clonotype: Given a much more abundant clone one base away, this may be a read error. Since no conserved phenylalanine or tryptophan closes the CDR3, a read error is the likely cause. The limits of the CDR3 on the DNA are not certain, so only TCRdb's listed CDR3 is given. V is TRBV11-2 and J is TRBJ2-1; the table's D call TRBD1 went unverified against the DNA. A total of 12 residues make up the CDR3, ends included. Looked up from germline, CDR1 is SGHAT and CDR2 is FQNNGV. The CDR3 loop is CASRSIRDPMRY.

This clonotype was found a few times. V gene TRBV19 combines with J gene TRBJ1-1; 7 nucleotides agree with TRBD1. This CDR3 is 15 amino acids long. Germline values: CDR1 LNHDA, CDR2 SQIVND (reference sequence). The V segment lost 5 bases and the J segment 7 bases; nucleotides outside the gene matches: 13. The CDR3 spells CASSPSVGQSDEAFF. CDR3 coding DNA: TGTGCCAGTAGTCCATCCGTGGGACAGTCGGATGAAGCTTTCTTT.

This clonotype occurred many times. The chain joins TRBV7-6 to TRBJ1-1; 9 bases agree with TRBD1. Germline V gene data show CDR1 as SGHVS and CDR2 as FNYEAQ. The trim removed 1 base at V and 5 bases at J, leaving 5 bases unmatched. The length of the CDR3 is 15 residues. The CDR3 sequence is CASSLGHRGQTEAFF. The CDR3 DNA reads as TGTGCCAGCAGCTTAGGGCACAGGGGGCAAACTGAAGCTTTCTTT.

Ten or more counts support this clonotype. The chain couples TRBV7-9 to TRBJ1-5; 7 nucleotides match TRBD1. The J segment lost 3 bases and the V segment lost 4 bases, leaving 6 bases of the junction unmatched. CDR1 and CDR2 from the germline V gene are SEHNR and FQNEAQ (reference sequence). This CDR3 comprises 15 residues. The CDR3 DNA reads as TGTGCCAGCAGCTACGGACAGGATATCAATCAGCCCCAGCATTTT. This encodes CASSYGQDINQPQHF.

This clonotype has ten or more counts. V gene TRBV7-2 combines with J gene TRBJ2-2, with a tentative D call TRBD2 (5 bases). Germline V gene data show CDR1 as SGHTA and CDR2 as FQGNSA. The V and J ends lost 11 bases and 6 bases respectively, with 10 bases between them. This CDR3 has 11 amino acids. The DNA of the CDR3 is TGTGCCGGTGGGAGCCCCGGGGAGCTGTTTTTT. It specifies CAGGSPGELFF.

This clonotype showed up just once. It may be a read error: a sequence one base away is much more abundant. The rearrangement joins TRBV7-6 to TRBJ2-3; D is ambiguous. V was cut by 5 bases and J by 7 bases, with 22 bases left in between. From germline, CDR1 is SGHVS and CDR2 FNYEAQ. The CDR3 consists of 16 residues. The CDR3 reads CASSHYGRLLNNTQYF. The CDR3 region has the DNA TGTGCCAGCAGCCATTATGGTCGGTTATTAAATAATACGCAGTATTTT.

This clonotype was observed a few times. CDR3 nucleotide sequence: TGTGCCAGCAGTGAAGGTAGCGGGAGAACGGCCGGGGAGCTGTTTTTT. It is translated as CASSEGSGRTAGELFF. This chain links TRBV25-1 with TRBJ2-2; 9 bases are shared with TRBD2. In germline, CDR1 is MGHDK, CDR2 SYGVNS. V shed 2 bases and J 6 bases; nucleotides not matched to a gene: 7. The length of the CDR3 is 16 residues.

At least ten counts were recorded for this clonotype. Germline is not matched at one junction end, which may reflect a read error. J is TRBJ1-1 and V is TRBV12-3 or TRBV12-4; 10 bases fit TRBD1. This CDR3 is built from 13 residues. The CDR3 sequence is CASSLSPRTGGYF. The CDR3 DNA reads TGTGCCAGCAGTCTTTCCCCAAGGACAGGGGGATACTTT.

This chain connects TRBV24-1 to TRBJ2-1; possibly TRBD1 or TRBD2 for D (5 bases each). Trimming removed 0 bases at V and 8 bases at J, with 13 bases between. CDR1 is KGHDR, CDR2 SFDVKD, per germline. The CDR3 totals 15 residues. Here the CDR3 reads CATSDLAESGHEQFF. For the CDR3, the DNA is TGTGCCACCAGTGATTTGGCGGAGTCGGGGCATGAGCAGTTCTTC.

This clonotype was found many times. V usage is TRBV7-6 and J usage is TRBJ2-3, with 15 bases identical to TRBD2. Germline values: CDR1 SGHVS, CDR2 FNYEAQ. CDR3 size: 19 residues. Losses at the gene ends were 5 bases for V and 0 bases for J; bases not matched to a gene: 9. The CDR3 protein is CASSPGLAGGGFSTDTQYF. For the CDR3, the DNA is TGTGCCAGCAGCCCCGGACTAGCGGGAGGGGGATTTAGCACAGATACGCAGTATTTT.

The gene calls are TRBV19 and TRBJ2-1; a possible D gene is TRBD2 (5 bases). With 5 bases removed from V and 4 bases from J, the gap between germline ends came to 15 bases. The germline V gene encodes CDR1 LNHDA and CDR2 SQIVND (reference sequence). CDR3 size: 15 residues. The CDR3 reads CASSVTGEKYNEQFF. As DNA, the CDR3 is TGTGCCAGTAGTGTTACCGGGGAGAAATACAATGAGCAGTTCTTC.

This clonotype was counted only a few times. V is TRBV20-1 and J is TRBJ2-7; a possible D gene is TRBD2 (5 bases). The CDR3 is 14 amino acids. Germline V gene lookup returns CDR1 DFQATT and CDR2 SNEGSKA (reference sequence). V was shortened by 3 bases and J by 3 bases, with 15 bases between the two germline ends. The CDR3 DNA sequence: TGCAGTGCTAGGAGTGCAACGGGGTACTACGAGCAGTACTTC. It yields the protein CSARSATGYYEQYF.

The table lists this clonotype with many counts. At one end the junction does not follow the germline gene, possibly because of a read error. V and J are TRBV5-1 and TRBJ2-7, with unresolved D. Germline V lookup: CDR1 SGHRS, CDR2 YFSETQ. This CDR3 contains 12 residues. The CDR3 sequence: CASSLNSYEQYF. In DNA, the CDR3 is TGTGCCAGCAGCCTAAACTCCTACGAGCAGTACTTC.

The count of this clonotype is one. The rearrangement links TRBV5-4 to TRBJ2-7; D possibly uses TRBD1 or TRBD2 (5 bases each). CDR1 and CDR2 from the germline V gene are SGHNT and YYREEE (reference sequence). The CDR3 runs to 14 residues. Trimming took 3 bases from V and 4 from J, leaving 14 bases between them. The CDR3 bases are TGTGCCAGCAGCTCCAGGGAGAAAGAGTACGAGCAGTACTTC. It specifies CASSSREKEYEQYF.

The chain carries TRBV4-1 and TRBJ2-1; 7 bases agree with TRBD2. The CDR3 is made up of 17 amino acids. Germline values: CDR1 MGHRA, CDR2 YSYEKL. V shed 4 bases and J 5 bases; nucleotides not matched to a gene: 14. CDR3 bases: TGCGCCAGCAGCCCCCCTGGATGGGCGGGGGATGACAATGAGCAGTTCTTC. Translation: CASSPPGWAGDDNEQFF.

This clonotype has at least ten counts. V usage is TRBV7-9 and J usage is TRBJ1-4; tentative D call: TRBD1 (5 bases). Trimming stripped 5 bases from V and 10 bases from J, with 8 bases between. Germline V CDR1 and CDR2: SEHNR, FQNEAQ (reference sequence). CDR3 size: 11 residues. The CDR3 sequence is CASSPGPKLFF. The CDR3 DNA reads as TGTGCCAGCAGCCCGGGACCAAAACTGTTTTTT.

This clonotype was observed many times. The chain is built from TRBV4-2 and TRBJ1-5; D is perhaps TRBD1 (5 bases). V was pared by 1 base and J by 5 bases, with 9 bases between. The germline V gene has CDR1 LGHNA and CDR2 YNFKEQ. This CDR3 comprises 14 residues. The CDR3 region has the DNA TGTGCCAGCAGCCAAGGGGGGACCTATCAGCCCCAGCATTTT. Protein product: CASSQGGTYQPQHF.

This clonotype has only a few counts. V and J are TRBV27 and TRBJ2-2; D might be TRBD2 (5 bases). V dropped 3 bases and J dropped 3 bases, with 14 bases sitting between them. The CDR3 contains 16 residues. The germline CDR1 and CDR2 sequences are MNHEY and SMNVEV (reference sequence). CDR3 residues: CASSFGRGRDTGELFF. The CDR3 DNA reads TGTGCCAGCAGTTTCGGACGGGGTAGGGACACCGGGGAGCTGTTTTTT.

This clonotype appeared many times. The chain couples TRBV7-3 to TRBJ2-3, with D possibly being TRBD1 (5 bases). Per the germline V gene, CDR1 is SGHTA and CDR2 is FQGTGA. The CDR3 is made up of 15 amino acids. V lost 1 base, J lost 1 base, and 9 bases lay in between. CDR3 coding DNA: TGTGCCAGCAGCTTAATTGGCAGGGGCACAGATACGCAGTATTTT. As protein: CASSLIGRGTDTQYF.

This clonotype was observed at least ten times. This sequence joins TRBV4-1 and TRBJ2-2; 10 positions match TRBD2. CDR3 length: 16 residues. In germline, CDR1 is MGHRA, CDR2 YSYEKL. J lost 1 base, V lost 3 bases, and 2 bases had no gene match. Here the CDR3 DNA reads TGCGCCAGCAGCCACGGACTAGCGGAGAACACCGGGGAGCTGTTTTTT. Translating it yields CASSHGLAENTGELFF.

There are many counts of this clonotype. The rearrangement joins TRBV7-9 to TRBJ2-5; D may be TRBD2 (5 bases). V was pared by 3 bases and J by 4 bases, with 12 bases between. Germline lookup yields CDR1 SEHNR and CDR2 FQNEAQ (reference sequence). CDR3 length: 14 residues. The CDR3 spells CASSFMEERETQYF. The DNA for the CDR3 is TGTGCCAGCAGCTTCATGGAGGAGAGAGAGACCCAGTACTTC.

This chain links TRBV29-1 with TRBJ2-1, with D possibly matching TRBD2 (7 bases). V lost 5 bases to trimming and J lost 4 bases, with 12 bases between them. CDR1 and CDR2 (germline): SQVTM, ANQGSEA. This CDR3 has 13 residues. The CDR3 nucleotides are TGCAGCGTTAGAGGGGGGGCATACAATGAGCAGTTCTTC. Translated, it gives CSVRGGAYNEQFF.